The T cell receptor (beta chain) under discussion was sequenced for a study of identical twins. Unique molecular identifiers were present on the cDNA, and a universal primer site came from template switching. TCRdb reanalysed the 5' RACE reads using MiXCR and keeps one entry per CDR3 protein. The sample has just under 650,000 distinct CDR3 sequences; under 8.5% are singletons. Study observations and caveats: The models gave estimates that fell short of the out-of-frame TCR alpha sharing seen in monozygotic twins. Cord blood beta clonotypes that were abundant carried fewer insertions, and memory repertoires showed no such trend.

Germline CDR1 reads LGHDT; CDR2 reads YNNKEL (reference sequence). Trimming removed 2 bases from V and 0 bases from J, with 4 bases in between. The CDR3 contains 14 residues. This clonotype was picked up many times. Its cognate antigen is unknown. These data were also reused for a study on yellow fever vaccine responses in identical twins. According to that study: Among the twins, the vaccine T cell response reportedly seemed partly convergent and partly personalized.

The V gene is TRBV3-1, the J gene TRBJ1-4; no clear D gene. The sequenced sample consisted of PBMCs. This clonotype was obtained from a woman under 30 in good health. DNA of the CDR3: TGTGCCAGCAGCCAACAAGCAACTAATGAAAAACTGTTTTTT. It specifies CASSQQATNEKLFF.